The present T cell receptor (beta chain) was sequenced within a study of cytomegalovirus exposure and HLA in healthy donors. V was clipped by 4 bases and J by 1 base, with 19 bases between them. Germline CDR1 SNHLY, CDR2 FYNNEI. The CDR3 has 17 amino acids. Primers: 60 Vbeta forward and 13 Jbeta reverse. Generated by immunoSEQ multiplex PCR, the TCRdb table keeps only in-frame clones and is missing some. The sample includes around 200,000 clones. The receptor was derived from a girl aged 2 to 9 in good health and CMV-seropositive. The chain uses TRBV2 and TRBJ1-2; weak D call: TRBD1 (6 bases). Input material: PBMCs. In nucleotides, the CDR3 is TGTGCCAGCAGTGGATTAATCCGGGACACCCTTAACTATGGCTACACCTTC. Translated: CASSGLIRDTLNYGYTF.